Given below is one T cell receptor (beta chain) in context. Its specificity is unknown. The sample is drawn from a study of cytomegalovirus exposure and HLA in healthy donors. Overall study context: Earlier work reported 95 million to 130 million unique TCR beta sequences from 150 million to 200 million T cells. Study-level results: In a later analysis, TCR beta V- and J-gene trimming showed a link to a missense DCLRE1C variant.

The CDR3 spans 15 residues. The germline V gene has CDR1 MNHNS and CDR2 SASEGT. The V segment lost 5 bases and the J segment 8 bases; nucleotides outside the gene matches: 6. This PCR relied on a set of 60 Vbeta primers and 13 Jbeta primers. The repertoire was sequenced with immunoSEQ multiplex PCR; TCRdb's copy has only in-frame clones and lacks some. The table records 55,000 to 85,000 clones, roughly 66% of them present only once. The rearrangement links TRBV6-1 to TRBJ2-1; TRBD2 aligns across 13 bases. Sequenced material: PBMCs. This receptor was obtained from a woman between 45 and 65 years old in good health and CMV-seronegative. The DNA of the CDR3 is TGTGCCAGCAGTTGGACTAGCGGGAGCGGCGATGAGCAGTTCTTC. Translating it yields CASSWTSGSGDEQFF.